The T cell receptor (beta chain) described here comes from a study of blood T cell repertoires in COVID-19. As for the study in general: PBMCs, B-cell-depleted T cells, or T cells were the source of the cDNA or gDNA that made up the material.

Germline-derived CDR1 and CDR2 are MNHEY and SVGAGI. This CDR3 spans 13 amino acids. Trimming took off 2 bases at V and 7 bases at J, with 11 bases between the two ends. The method was immunoSEQ multiplex PCR; TCRdb's version includes in-frame clones alone and lacks a portion of them. The sample includes a few hundred thousand clones, more than 85% of them seen just once. The sequence was obtained from a man in his late teens or twenties with active or convalescent COVID-19. The rearrangement uses TRBV6-5 and TRBJ1-2; D uncertain. Sequenced input: peripheral blood. The CDR3 region is CASSYSKSAGYTF. In nucleotides, the CDR3 is TGTGCCAGCAGTTACAGCAAAAGCGCTGGCTACACCTTC.